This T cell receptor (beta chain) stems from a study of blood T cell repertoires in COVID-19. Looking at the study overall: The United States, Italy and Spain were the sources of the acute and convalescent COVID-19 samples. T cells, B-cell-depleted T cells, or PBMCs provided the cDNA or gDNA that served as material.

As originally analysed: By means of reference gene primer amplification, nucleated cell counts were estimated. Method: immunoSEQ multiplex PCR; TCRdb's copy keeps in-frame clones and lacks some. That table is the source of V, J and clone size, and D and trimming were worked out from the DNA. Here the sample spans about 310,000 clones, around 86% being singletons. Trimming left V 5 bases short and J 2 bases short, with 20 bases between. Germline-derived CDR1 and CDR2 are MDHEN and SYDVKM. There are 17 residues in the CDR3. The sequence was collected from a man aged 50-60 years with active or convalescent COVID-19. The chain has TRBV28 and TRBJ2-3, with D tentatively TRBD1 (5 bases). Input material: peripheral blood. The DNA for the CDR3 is TGTGCCAGCAGTCCCCCGGTTACACAGGTTGCCACAGATACGCAGTATTTT. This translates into CASSPPVTQVATDTQYF.